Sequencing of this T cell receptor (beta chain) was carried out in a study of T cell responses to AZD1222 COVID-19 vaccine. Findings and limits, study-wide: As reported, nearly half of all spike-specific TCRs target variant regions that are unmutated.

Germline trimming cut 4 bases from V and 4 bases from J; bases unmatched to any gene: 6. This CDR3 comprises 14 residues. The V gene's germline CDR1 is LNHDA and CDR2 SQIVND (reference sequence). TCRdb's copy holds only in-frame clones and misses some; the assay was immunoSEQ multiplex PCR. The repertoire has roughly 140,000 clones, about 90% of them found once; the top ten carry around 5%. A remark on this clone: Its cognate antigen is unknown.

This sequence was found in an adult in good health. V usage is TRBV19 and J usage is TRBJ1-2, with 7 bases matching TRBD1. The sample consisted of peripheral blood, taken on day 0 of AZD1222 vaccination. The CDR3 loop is CASSSNTGVYGYTF. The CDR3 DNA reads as TGTGCCAGTAGTAGCAATACAGGGGTCTATGGCTACACCTTC. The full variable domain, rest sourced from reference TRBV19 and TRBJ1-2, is DGGITQSPKYLFRKEGQNVTLSCEQNLNHDAMYWYRQDPGQGLRLIYYSQIVNDFQKGDIAEGYSVSREKKESFPLTVTSAQKNPTAFYLCASSSNTGVYGYTFGSGTRLTVV.